One sample yielded the 30 T cell receptor beta chains listed below, sequenced in a study of patients and donors after allogeneic stem cell transplantation. MiXCR, applied by TCRdb to the RT-PCR reads, yields one record per CDR3 protein. The data show 400,000 to 500,000 distinct CDR3 sequences, 16% seen once. The sequencing sample was made of blood, either unsorted or a sorted T cell fraction (not recorded which). Every receptor here comes from a human donor who was either an allogeneic HSCT recipient or a stem cell or donor lymphocyte infusion donor (not recorded which). It is not recorded whose cells these are; they may come from a transplant donor.

This chain uses TRBV7-2 with TRBJ2-5; a possible D gene is TRBD2 (6 bases). The CDR3 has 14 amino acids. CDR1 and CDR2 from the germline V gene are SGHTA and FQGNSA. V gave up 1 base and J gave up 9 bases, with 15 bases separating them. The CDR3 DNA sequence: TGTGCCAGCAGCTTAGACACCTTTGGAGGGGCCCAGTACTTC. This encodes CASSLDTFGGAQYF.

In its sample, this clonotype was seen many times. The chain has TRBV4-3 and TRBJ2-1; D gene unclear. Germline V gives CDR1 LGHNA, CDR2 YSLEER. The CDR3 length is 18 residues. The ends were cut back, 0 bases at V and 0 bases at J, with 15 bases in the middle. CDR3 sequence: CASSQDGSSSSSYNEQFF. DNA for the CDR3: TGCGCCAGCAGCCAAGATGGGTCTAGTTCCAGCTCCTACAATGAGCAGTTCTTC.

This chain uses TRBV20-1 with TRBJ1-5; D remains unclear. With 6 bases removed from V and 0 bases from J, the gap between germline ends came to 9 bases. CDR3 length: 13 amino acids. Germline assignment: CDR1 DFQATT and CDR2 SNEGSKA (reference sequence). The CDR3 here is CSAPWSSNQPQHF. The CDR3 DNA reads TGCAGTGCCCCCTGGTCTAGCAATCAGCCCCAGCATTTT.

V gene TRBV6-1 combines with J gene TRBJ1-4; D might be TRBD1 (5 bases). The CDR3 is 14 amino acids. Trimming removed 3 bases from V and 5 bases from J, with 10 bases in between. CDR1 is MNHNS, CDR2 SASEGT, per germline. The CDR3 loop reads CASSDRGGNEKLFF. The CDR3 DNA follows: TGTGCCAGCAGTGACCGCGGGGGGAATGAAAAACTGTTTTTT.

The rearrangement links TRBV7-8 to TRBJ2-2; possibly TRBD2 for D (8 bases). Trimming shortened V by 7 bases and J by 3 bases, and 18 bases separated the two germline ends. Germline V gene sequence: CDR1 SGHVS, CDR2 FQNEAQ. This CDR3 has 16 amino acids. The CDR3 loop reads CASIFGRGRYTGELFF. Written as DNA, the CDR3 is TGTGCCAGCATCTTCGGGAGGGGGCGATACACCGGGGAGCTGTTTTTT. Full variable domain (rest looked up from reference TRBV7-8 and TRBJ2-2): GAGVSQSPRYKVAKRGQDVALRCDPISGHVSLFWYQQALGQGPEFLTYFQNEAQLDKSGLPSDRFFAERPEGSVSTLKIQRTQQEDSAVYLCASIFGRGRYTGELFFGEGSRLTVL.

This chain joins TRBV11-2 and TRBJ2-5, with 13 bases identical to TRBD2. Germline values: CDR1 SGHAT, CDR2 FQNNGV. This CDR3 region has 18 residues. V lost 4 bases, J lost 2 bases, and 10 bases stayed unmatched. The CDR3 region has the DNA TGTGCCAGCAGCTCTCTCCCCTTACTAGCGGGAGGGCAAGAGACCCAGTACTTC. Amino acids: CASSSLPLLAGGQETQYF.

This clonotype showed up just a few times. The J gene is TRBJ2-2, the V gene TRBV24-1; 9 bases are a match to TRBD1. The CDR3 has 15 residues. Germline assignment: CDR1 KGHDR and CDR2 SFDVKD. The J segment lost 5 bases and the V segment lost 6 bases, leaving 6 bases of the junction unmatched. The CDR3 sequence is CATSPGTGWTGELFF. CDR3 sequence (DNA): TGTGCCACCAGTCCCGGGACAGGGTGGACCGGGGAGCTGTTTTTT.

The V and J genes are TRBV7-9 and TRBJ1-6; D is unclear. There are 13 residues in the CDR3. V was pared by 4 bases and J by 7 bases, with 8 bases between. The germline gives CDR1 SEHNR, CDR2 FQNEAQ (reference sequence). This chain's CDR3 is CASSYLGNSPLHF. In nucleotides, the CDR3 is TGTGCCAGCAGCTACCTAGGGAATTCACCCCTCCACTTT.

This clonotype was seen a handful of times. The V and J genes are TRBV7-2 and TRBJ2-7; D could derive from TRBD1 or TRBD2 (6 bases each). V was cut by 4 bases and J by 7 bases, with 17 bases left in between. The germline V gene encodes CDR1 SGHTA and CDR2 FQGNSA. CDR3 length: 14 residues. CDR3 sequence: CASSWRRGVGEQYF. DNA of the CDR3: TGTGCCAGCAGCTGGAGGAGGGGGGTCGGAGAGCAGTACTTC. Full variable domain (remainder filled in from reference TRBV7-2 and TRBJ2-7): GAGVSQSPSNKVTEKGKDVELRCDPISGHTALYWYRQSLGQGLEFLIYFQGNSAPDKSGLPSDRFSAERTGGSVSTLTIQRTQQEDSAVYLCASSWRRGVGEQYFGPGTRLTVT.

This clonotype occurred a few times. The chain joins TRBV19 to TRBJ2-7; D not certain. The CDR3 is 16 residues long. V was cut by 1 base and J by 4 bases, with 17 bases left in between. CDR1 and CDR2 (germline): LNHDA, SQIVND (reference sequence). The CDR3 loop is CASSIGGTNPRYEQYF. The CDR3 nucleotides are TGTGCCAGTAGTATAGGCGGTACGAACCCACGGTACGAGCAGTACTTC.

The V gene is TRBV4-2, the J gene TRBJ2-2; D possibly matches TRBD1 or TRBD2 (6 bases each). The CDR3 runs 17 residues. V gave up 1 base and J gave up 6 bases, with 18 bases separating them. Germline lookup yields CDR1 LGHNA and CDR2 YNFKEQ. The DNA of the CDR3 is TGTGCCAGCAGCCAAGCCCCCCGTAAGGGGGAGGCCGGGGAGCTGTTTTTT. Translating gives CASSQAPRKGEAGELFF.

This chain uses TRBV20-1 with TRBJ1-5; D gene ambiguous. CDR1 is DFQATT and CDR2 is SNEGSKA in the germline V gene (reference sequence). The CDR3 extends over 14 amino acids. V gave up 1 base and J gave up 0 bases, with 7 bases separating them. The CDR3 reads CSARVRNSNQPQHF. The DNA for the CDR3 is TGCAGTGCTAGAGTGAGAAATAGCAATCAGCCCCAGCATTTT.

The V and J genes are TRBV18 and TRBJ2-7; the D gene could be TRBD1 or TRBD2 (5 bases each). The CDR3 loop spans 16 amino acids. V was pared by 0 bases and J by 0 bases, with 12 bases between. Germline CDR1 reads KGHSH; CDR2 reads LQKENI. The CDR3: CASSPPLGDISYEQYF. DNA of the CDR3: TGTGCCAGCTCACCACCCTTGGGGGATATCTCCTACGAGCAGTACTTC.

V and J are TRBV27 and TRBJ1-5, with 8 bases that match TRBD1. Unmatched junction bases numbered 4, after V lost 2 bases and J lost 7 bases. Looked up from germline, CDR1 is MNHEY and CDR2 is SMNVEV (reference sequence). The CDR3 spans 14 residues. The CDR3 region is CASSLSRGRQPQHF. CDR3 DNA: TGTGCCAGCAGTTTAAGCAGGGGGCGACAGCCCCAGCATTTT.

The J gene is TRBJ2-3, the V gene TRBV9; the D is unclear. In germline, CDR1 is SGDLS, CDR2 YYNGEE. V gave up 0 bases and J gave up 6 bases, with 5 bases separating them. The CDR3 sequence is 12 residues long. The CDR3, as DNA: TGTGCCAGCAGCGTAGGGGTGGATACGCAGTATTTT. Amino acid sequence: CASSVGVDTQYF.

This clonotype was seen a few times. The chain links TRBV7-2 to TRBJ2-7; a weak D match, TRBD1 (7 bases). Germline assignment: CDR1 SGHTA and CDR2 FQGNSA. This CDR3 is built from 16 residues. Trimming pared 1 base from V and 6 bases from J, leaving 19 bases between. The CDR3 nucleotides are TGTGCCAGCAGCTTAGAGGGGGGCAGACAGGGCACCGAGCAGTACTTC. This gives the protein CASSLEGGRQGTEQYF.

This clonotype was detected a few times. This rearrangement joins TRBV7-2 to TRBJ1-6, with D hard to call. Looked up from germline, CDR1 is SGHTA and CDR2 is FQGNSA. Trimming left V 3 bases short and J 8 bases short, with 11 bases between. There are 14 residues in the CDR3. The DNA of the CDR3 is TGTGCCAGCAGCTTGGTCGGGGTGGATTCACCCCTCCACTTT. As protein: CASSLVGVDSPLHF.

Ten or more counts support this clonotype. The chain couples TRBV4-3 to TRBJ2-7; perhaps TRBD2 as D (6 bases). This CDR3 spans 15 amino acids. Between the trimmed V and J ends, which lost 0 bases and 0 bases, there was a span of 9 bases. The germline CDR1 and CDR2 sequences are LGHNA and YSLEER. CDR3 nucleotides: TGCGCCAGCAGCCAAGATTTGGACTACTCCTACGAGCAGTACTTC. It encodes CASSQDLDYSYEQYF.

V and J are TRBV20-1 and TRBJ2-3, with a tentative D call TRBD2 (5 bases). V was clipped by 4 bases and J by 5 bases, with 19 bases between them. The CDR3 sequence is 15 residues long. Germline CDR1 reads DFQATT; CDR2 reads SNEGSKA (reference sequence). The CDR3 loop is CSAIRAVLRVDTQYF. CDR3 DNA: TGCAGTGCTATTCGGGCGGTCCTGCGGGTAGATACGCAGTATTTT.

In this sample, this clonotype turned up a few times. The chain joins TRBV11-3 to TRBJ1-1; D unclear. Germline CDR1 is SGHNT and CDR2 is YENEEA. The CDR3 is 15 residues long. V was pared by 5 bases and J by 5 bases, with 18 bases between. CDR3 nucleotides: TGTGCCAGCAGCGCACGTAGTAGGGTGACAACTGAAGCTTTCTTT. It encodes CASSARSRVTTEAFF.

The table lists this clonotype with a few counts. The rearrangement links TRBV15 to TRBJ2-1; 10 bases agree with TRBD1. This CDR3 contains 17 residues. V shed 1 base, J shed 2 bases, and the junction held 5 bases outside the gene matches. Germline loops: CDR1 LNHNV, CDR2 YYDKDF (reference sequence). The CDR3 DNA is TGTGCCACCAGCAGAGTTCCGGGACAGGGGACCTACAATGAGCAGTTCTTC. Translating gives CATSRVPGQGTYNEQFF.

This clonotype was counted a few times. V and J are TRBV11-1 and TRBJ2-3; D unclear. The CDR3 runs 13 residues. Germline V gene lookup returns CDR1 SGHAT and CDR2 FQDESV (reference sequence). Between the trimmed V and J ends, which lost 3 bases and 9 bases, there was a span of 13 bases. The CDR3 sequence: CASSFSGEKTQYF. CDR3 nucleotide sequence: TGTGCCAGCAGCTTCAGTGGGGAAAAAACGCAGTATTTT.

This sequence joins TRBV24-1 and TRBJ2-7; D gene ambiguous. Germline V gene data show CDR1 as KGHDR and CDR2 as SFDVKD. Between the trimmed V and J ends, which lost 1 base and 3 bases, there was a span of 3 bases. The CDR3 has 12 amino acids. CDR3 sequence (DNA): TGTGCCACCAGTGATTTCGGCTACGAGCAGTACTTC. It translates to CATSDFGYEQYF.

This chain joins TRBV5-1 and TRBJ1-2, with D tentatively TRBD1 (6 bases). The CDR3 has 15 residues. The V gene's germline CDR1 is SGHRS and CDR2 YFSETQ. With 0 bases removed from V and 3 bases from J, the gap between germline ends came to 12 bases. Written as DNA, the CDR3 is TGCGCCAGCAGCTTGGCCCGCAGGGGTTACTATGGCTACACCTTC. Protein: CASSLARRGYYGYTF.

The V gene is TRBV20-1, the J gene TRBJ2-1; 12 bases are shared with TRBD2. The CDR3 has 15 amino acids. Germline loops: CDR1 DFQATT, CDR2 SNEGSKA (reference sequence). Losses at the gene ends were 0 bases for V and 8 bases for J; bases not matched to a gene: 5. CDR3 nucleotides: TGCAGTGCTAGAGACCGGACTAGCGGGATACATGAGCAGTTCTTC. Translated: CSARDRTSGIHEQFF.

V is TRBV18 and J is TRBJ2-7, with D perhaps assigned TRBD1 or TRBD2 (5 bases each). The V and J ends lost 6 bases and 7 bases respectively, with 16 bases between them. There are 13 residues in the CDR3. Per the germline V gene, CDR1 is KGHSH and CDR2 is LQKENI. The CDR3 DNA reads TGTGCCAGCTCCTCCGGGACCCTTCAAGAGCAGTACTTC. This translates into CASSSGTLQEQYF.

This clonotype appeared a few times. The V call is TRBV7-9, the J call TRBJ2-3, with D hard to call. Germline CDR1 SEHNR, CDR2 FQNEAQ (reference sequence). V was pared by 3 bases and J by 0 bases, with 13 bases between. The CDR3 is made up of 16 amino acids. The CDR3 sequence is CASSFSMAASTDTQYF. CDR3 nucleotide sequence: TGTGCCAGCAGCTTCTCTATGGCAGCTAGCACAGATACGCAGTATTTT.

This clonotype was counted only a few times. The chain has TRBV24-1 and TRBJ2-1, with TRBD2 matching 12 bases. Trimming cost V 3 bases and J 3 bases; bases outside gene matches: 2. Germline V gene lookup returns CDR1 KGHDR and CDR2 SFDVKD. The CDR3 has 16 amino acids. The CDR3 DNA sequence: TGTGCCACCAGTGATCTAGCGGGAGGGGGCTACAATGAGCAGTTCTTC. Protein sequence: CATSDLAGGGYNEQFF.

This clonotype was detected only a few times. This rearrangement joins TRBV20-1 to TRBJ2-7; tentatively, D is TRBD2 (6 bases). There are 16 residues in the CDR3. V gave up 6 bases and J gave up 0 bases, with 21 bases separating them. The germline V gene has CDR1 DFQATT and CDR2 SNEGSKA (reference sequence). CDR3 bases: TGCAGTGCCCCGACCCCGCGGAGGGGCCTCTCCTACGAGCAGTACTTC. It is translated as CSAPTPRRGLSYEQYF.

This clonotype was counted only a few times. The gene calls are TRBV9 and TRBJ1-5, with TRBD1 matching 9 bases. Germline CDR1 and CDR2: SGDLS and YYNGEE. J gave up 1 base and V 3 bases, and 2 bases lay outside the gene matches. CDR3 length equals 15 residues. As DNA, the CDR3 is TGTGCCAGCAGCGCCGGGACAGGGAGCAATCAGCCCCAGCATTTT. Translation: CASSAGTGSNQPQHF.